A single TCR beta chain is shown here with its context. Clones were sequenced by immunoSEQ multiplex PCR, and TCRdb holds only the in-frame ones, with some missing. The table shows some 180,000 clones, with around 80% occurring only once. This specimen belongs to a study of blood T cell repertoires in COVID-19. Study information: The United States, Italy and Spain were the sources of the acute and convalescent COVID-19 samples.

Germline assignment: CDR1 ENHRY and CDR2 SYGVKD. The length of the CDR3 is 16 residues. V lost 3 bases and J lost 5, with 16 bases in between. The specimen sequenced was peripheral blood. The receptor comes from a woman aged 80 or older with active or convalescent COVID-19. V and J are TRBV10-3 and TRBJ1-4; a possible D gene is TRBD1 (6 bases). The CDR3 sequence is CAISDPAAQGNEKLFF. DNA of the CDR3: TGTGCCATCAGTGACCCCGCGGCACAGGGAAATGAAAAACTGTTTTTT.